Given below is one T cell receptor (beta chain) in context. What it recognizes is unknown. This CDR3 comprises 11 residues. In germline, CDR1 is GTSNPN, CDR2 SVGIG (reference sequence). V dropped 5 bases and J dropped 3 bases, with 7 bases sitting between them. The protocol was immunoSEQ multiplex PCR, while the TCRdb copy is restricted to in-frame clones and leaves out a portion. Here the sample spans 150,000 to 200,000 clones, over 80% being singletons. These data belong to a study of T cell responses to AZD1222 COVID-19 vaccine. The study, taken as a whole, reports: It was only six AZD1222 recipients who were seropositive at baseline. Repertoires were obtained only post-peak T cell response.

The gene calls are TRBV30 and TRBJ1-2; weak D call: TRBD1 (6 bases). This clonotype was obtained from an adult in good health. The sample in question was peripheral blood, obtained on day 0 of MenACWY control vaccination. The CDR3 sequence is CAWHRDYGYTF. CDR3 nucleotide sequence: TGTGCCTGGCACAGGGACTATGGCTACACCTTC.